This T cell receptor (beta chain) is from a study of cytomegalovirus exposure and HLA in healthy donors. For the study at large: From donors who were HLA-typed, an early data release held 80 million to 85 million unique TCRs.

As concerns this clone: Its antigen is currently unknown.

Study observations and caveats: The classifier reportedly diagnosed cytomegalovirus status with high specificity and sensitivity. Researchers counted roughly 160 TCR beta chains as cytomegalovirus-associated. Sequencing likely generated an artifact that appeared as a cluster of highly shared sequence variants.

The CDR3 has 12 amino acids. V was clipped by 2 bases and J by 16 bases; unmatched bases: 6. The germline V gene has CDR1 LNHDA and CDR2 SQIVND (reference sequence). PCR was performed using 60 Vbeta and 13 Jbeta primers. The protocol was immunoSEQ multiplex PCR, while the TCRdb copy is restricted to in-frame clones and leaves out a portion. The repertoire consists of 90,000 to 100,000 clones, with approximately 80% occurring once and the leading ten covering around 17%. This TCR came from a man aged 55 to 70 in good health and CMV-seropositive. The V gene is TRBV19, the J gene TRBJ2-4; 9 nucleotides agree with TRBD1. Sequenced input: PBMCs. The CDR3 reads CASSIFGDRAYF. The CDR3 DNA sequence: TGTGCCAGTAGTATATTCGGGGACAGGGCTTACTTC.